A selection of T cell receptor beta chains follows, all from one sample in a study of CD8 T cells in ankylosing spondylitis. TCRdb reprocessed the 5' RACE reads with MiXCR, giving one entry per CDR3 protein. The data contain 700,000 or so distinct CDR3 sequences, under 20% of them singletons. The source material was blood, either unsorted or a sorted T cell fraction (not recorded which). These TCRs come from a male donor with ankylosing spondylitis. Both conserved end residues are part of each CDR3. The order of the fields is V gene, CDR3 length, D gene, J gene, clone size, CDR3 DNA, CDR3 protein. The D gene is left open where the match is weak. Not all rows give a size; the values are once, few, many and, for expanded clones, a class.

>TRBV7-2|16|.|TRBJ1-2|few
TGTGCCAGCAGCACCCAGAGAACCTGGCGGGGCTATGGCTACACCTTC
CASSTQRTWRGYGYTF
>TRBV12-3/TRBV12-4|13|.|TRBJ2-7|few
TGTGCCAGCAGTCCCTCTCCGGTGGACGAGCAGTACTTC
CASSPSPVDEQYF
>TRBV20-1|15|.|TRBJ2-3|few
TGCAGTGCTAGAGATCGGGCGGCGGGCACAGATACGCAGTATTTT
CSARDRAAGTDTQYF
>TRBV5-1|14|.|TRBJ2-1|.
TGCGCCAGCAGCTTCGAGGGCACCTACAATGAGCAGTTCTTC
CASSFEGTYNEQFF
>TRBV19|15|.|TRBJ1-5|.
TGTGCCAGTAGTATTGGGGGCAGGGCTAATCAGCCCCAGCATTTT
CASSIGGRANQPQHF
>TRBV19|13|.|TRBJ2-4|.
TGTGCCAGTAGTACGGGACCTGACGACATTCAGTACTTC
CASSTGPDDIQYF
>TRBV20-1|11|.|TRBJ2-2|.
TGCAGTGCTAGGTTATCCGGGGAGCTGTTTTTT
CSARLSGELFF
>TRBV5-1|18|.|TRBJ2-6|few
TGCGCCAGCAGCTTGGATCCGGGACCCAGCTCTGGGGCCAACGTCCTGACTTTC
CASSLDPGPSSGANVLTF
>TRBV24-1|17|.|TRBJ2-2|.
TGTGCCACCAGTGCCTGGGGTGGCAGCTCGGGCACCGGGGAGCTGTTTTTT
CATSAWGGSSGTGELFF
>TRBV7-2|17|TRBD2|TRBJ2-4|.
TGTGCCAGCAGCATATTACCGGGACTAGCGGGACCAAACATTCAGTACTTC
CASSILPGLAGPNIQYF
>TRBV7-9|16|.|TRBJ1-1|.
TGTGCCAGCACAACTTATAGGGAGGGGTGGGGAGCTGAAGCTTTCTTT
CASTTYREGWGAEAFF
>TRBV7-2|16|.|TRBJ2-5|few
TGTGCCAGCAGCTTGCCCGGGCCCAGGGGTGGAGAGACCCAGTACTTC
CASSLPGPRGGETQYF
>TRBV12-3/TRBV12-4|15|.|TRBJ1-3|.
TGTGCCATCAGTTTCTATGGACAGAGGGGGAACACCATATATTTT
CAISFYGQRGNTIYF
>TRBV3-1|14|TRBD1|TRBJ1-5|.
TGTGCCAGCAGCCCGCGGACAGGATCCTCGCCCCAGCATTTT
CASSPRTGSSPQHF
>TRBV20-1|16|.|TRBJ1-2|.
TGCAGTGCTAGAGATCCGGGTATGGAAGGGACTTATGGCTACACCTTC
CSARDPGMEGTYGYTF
>TRBV27|13|.|TRBJ2-1|.
TGTGCCAGCGGCCGGGACATTTACAATGAGCAGTTCTTC
CASGRDIYNEQFF
>TRBV4-2|15|TRBD1|TRBJ1-4|.
TGTGCCAGCAGCCAGGAACAGGGGGGAGATGAAAAACTGTTTTTT
CASSQEQGGDEKLFF
>TRBV3-1|16|.|TRBJ1-2|.
TGTGCCAGCAGCCAAGATCTCGGGGTTACGTACTATGGCTACACCTTC
CASSQDLGVTYYGYTF
>TRBV3-1|14|.|TRBJ1-1|many
TGTGCCAGCAGCCCTAGGGAAGCGAACACTGAAGCTTTCTTT
CASSPREANTEAFF
>TRBV7-2|15|TRBD2|TRBJ2-7|few
TGTGCCAGCAGCCGCCCCGGGACTAGCGTTCCCGAGCAGTACTTC
CASSRPGTSVPEQYF
>TRBV6-5|17|TRBD1|TRBJ2-1|.
TGTGCCAGCAGTAACAATCCCGGGACAGGTAGTTTCGATGAGCAGTTCTTC
CASSNNPGTGSFDEQFF
>TRBV5-1|14|.|TRBJ2-3|.
TGCGCCAGCAGCTTGGACCTACCAAAGGATACGCAGTATTTT
CASSLDLPKDTQYF
>TRBV12-3/TRBV12-4|15|.|TRBJ1-2|.
TGTGCCAGCATTTCCCTGGGGGGAGCTAACTATGGCTACACCTTC
CASISLGGANYGYTF
>TRBV7-9|15|.|TRBJ2-3|.
TGTGCCAGCAGCCCCCAAAGTCTAGACACAGATACGCAGTATTTT
CASSPQSLDTDTQYF
>TRBV21-1|17|.|TRBJ1-5|few
TGTGCCAGTAAGAACATGACCCTGGACCTGAGCAATCAGCCCCAGCATTTT
CASKNMTLDLSNQPQHF
>TRBV20-1|14|.|TRBJ1-6|.
TGCAGTGCTAGGGACCGAATGGGGAAGGTTTCCCTCCACTTT
CSARDRMGKVSLHF
>TRBV5-1|15|TRBD1|TRBJ2-7|.
TGCGCCAGCAGCTTGGCGGTGCAGGGGGCCTACGAGCAGTACTTC
CASSLAVQGAYEQYF
>TRBV12-3/TRBV12-4|15|TRBD2|TRBJ2-7|.
TGTGCCAGCAGTTTTTGGGGGAGGGCGGGTTACGAGCAGTACTTC
CASSFWGRAGYEQYF
>TRBV2|13|.|TRBJ1-5|.
TGTGCCAGCAGTGAGAGGGCGAGTCAGCCCCAGCATTTT
CASSERASQPQHF
>TRBV27|15|.|TRBJ1-2|.
TGTGCCAGCAGTTACTCGGCCAGGACCCTCTATGGCTACACCTTC
CASSYSARTLYGYTF
>TRBV28|15|.|TRBJ2-5|few
TGTGCCAGCAGTACCCCAGGGGAGAGTCAAGAGACCCAGTACTTC
CASSTPGESQETQYF
>TRBV10-2|16|.|TRBJ2-2|few
TGCGCCAGCACCCTTCTGGGGACCGTTAACACCGGGGAGCTGTTTTTT
CASTLLGTVNTGELFF
>TRBV4-1|15|.|TRBJ1-1|.
TGCGCCAGCAGCCAAGGAGGACTGGGATCCACTGAAGCTTTCTTT
CASSQGGLGSTEAFF
>TRBV5-1|14|.|TRBJ2-2|.
TGCGCCAGCAGCTTTCCAGGGGACACCGGGGAGCTGTTTTTT
CASSFPGDTGELFF
>TRBV3-1|14|.|TRBJ2-4|.
TGTGCCAGCAGCCAACAGGACGTCTCAACCATTCAGTACTTC
CASSQQDVSTIQYF
>TRBV7-8|14|.|TRBJ2-1|.
TGTGCCAGCAGCCCGCGGGCCCCCCTGGGTGAGCAGTTCTTC
CASSPRAPLGEQFF